The rows below give T cell receptor beta chains drawn from one sample of a study of cytomegalovirus exposure and HLA in healthy donors. Data came from immunoSEQ multiplex PCR; TCRdb stores just in-frame clones and leaves some out. The sample shows around 170,000 clones, 82% of them seen only once. Sequenced: PBMCs. Every receptor here comes from a woman aged 50 to 60 in good health and CMV-seronegative. Each CDR3 is given with its conserved first and last residue. A D gene is named only where the DNA matches it firmly. Some rows mark clone size as missing; the rest say once, few, many or name a class of expanded clone.

j_call d_call clone_size cdr3_length v_call cdr3_nt cdr3_aa
TRBJ2-3 . . 14 TRBV5-1 TGCGCCAGCAGCCCCGGGACTGCCACAGATACGCAGTATTTT CASSPGTATDTQYF
TRBJ1-2 . . 13 TRBV7-6 TGTGCCAGCAGCTTAGACGACACCTATGGCTACACCTTC CASSLDDTYGYTF
TRBJ2-5 TRBD1 . 14 TRBV6-5 TGTGCCAGCAGCCGACAGGGGGCTCGGGAGACCCAGTACTTC CASSRQGARETQYF
TRBJ2-2 TRBD2 . 16 TRBV18 TGTGCCAGCTCACCCCGGAGGGACTACCCGCCCGGGGAGCTGTTTTTT CASSPRRDYPPGELFF
TRBJ2-5 TRBD1 . 17 TRBV28 TGTGCCAGCAGCCCACCGAAATACCGGGACAGCCAAGAGACCCAGTACTTC CASSPPKYRDSQETQYF
TRBJ2-7 . . 15 TRBV7-8 TGTGCCAGCAGCTTAGCGCTGGGGGCGGTATACGAGCAGTACTTC CASSLALGAVYEQYF
TRBJ1-2 . . 12 TRBV19 TGTGCCCTAAACCAGGAGGGGTATGGCTACACCTTC CALNQEGYGYTF
TRBJ2-5 TRBD1 . 15 TRBV11-2 TGTGCCAGCAGCTCCACGACAGGGGGAGGGGGGACCCAGTACTTC CASSSTTGGGGTQYF
TRBJ2-1 . . 16 TRBV19 TGTGCCAGTAGTATAGCAGGGGGGAGCTCCTACAATGAGCAGTTCTTC CASSIAGGSSYNEQFF
TRBJ2-7 TRBD2 . 14 TRBV27 TGTGCCAGCAGCCGGACTAGCGGGAGATACGAGCAGTACTTC CASSRTSGRYEQYF
TRBJ1-3 TRBD1 . 15 TRBV6-1 TGTGCCAGCAGTTCTACAGGGGTGGGCGGAAACACCATATATTTT CASSSTGVGGNTIYF
TRBJ1-2 . . 17 TRBV19 TGTGCCAGTAGTTCTTGGGCGGACGCCAGGGCCGACTATGGCTACACCTTC CASSSWADARADYGYTF
TRBJ1-2 . . 14 TRBV28 TGTGCCAGCAGTTTTCAGGGCCCTAACTATGGCTACACCTTC CASSFQGPNYGYTF
TRBJ2-3 TRBD2 . 16 TRBV9 TGTGCCAGCAGCGTAGTCGGGGGGGGGAACACAGATACGCAGTATTTT CASSVVGGGNTDTQYF
TRBJ2-3 . . 15 TRBV6-5 TGTGCCAGCAGCCACAAGGGGGGGGGCACAGATACGCAGTATTTT CASSHKGGGTDTQYF
TRBJ1-1 . . 13 TRBV10-3 TGTGCCATCAGTGAGACAGGGAGTACTGAAGCTTTCTTT CAISETGSTEAFF
TRBJ2-7 TRBD2 . 13 TRBV7-8 TGTGCCAGCAGCTTACTTACTAGCGACGAGCAGTACTTC CASSLLTSDEQYF
TRBJ2-1 TRBD1 . 15 TRBV6-1 TGTGCCAGCAGGACCGGGACAGGGTCATACAATGAGCAGTTCTTC CASRTGTGSYNEQFF
TRBJ1-5 . . 15 TRBV28 TGTGCCAGCAGCGAAAGTGGGGGGAGCAATCAGCCCCAGCATTTT CASSESGGSNQPQHF
TRBJ1-2 . . 12 TRBV6-5 TGTGCCAGCAGTTACACGGGGGACGGCTACACCTTC CASSYTGDGYTF
TRBJ2-3 . . 13 TRBV7-9 TGTGCCAGCAGCTTTGGGACTTCCCGTGAGCAGTATTTT CASSFGTSREQYF
TRBJ1-1 TRBD1 . 14 TRBV5-6 TGTGCCAGCAGCTTCGGGACAGGAGTCAGTAGAGCTTTCTTT CASSFGTGVSRAFF
TRBJ2-7 TRBD1 . 14 TRBV29-1 TGCAGCGTTGTCCCGGGACAGGGCGCCAACGAGCAGTACTTC CSVVPGQGANEQYF
TRBJ1-2 . . 18 TRBV28 TGTGCCAGCAGTCCGCTGGGGGGGGTTGGAAGACTTATCTATGGCTACACCTTC CASSPLGGVGRLIYGYTF
TRBJ2-1 TRBD2 . 15 TRBV7-9 TGTGCCAGCAGCGGCCTAGCGGGGGACACTAATGAGCAGTTCTTC CASSGLAGDTNEQFF
TRBJ2-1 . . 12 TRBV2 TGTGCCAGCAGTGAAGCTGAGGCCCAGCAGTTCTTC CASSEAEAQQFF
TRBJ2-5 TRBD1 . 15 TRBV5-1 TGCGCCAGCAGCTTGGCATCGGGACAGCAAGAGACCCAGTACTTC CASSLASGQQETQYF
TRBJ2-7 TRBD1 . 16 TRBV18 TGTGCCAGCTCACAGATAAGGGGGCAGAGGTCCTACGAGCAGTACTTC CASSQIRGQRSYEQYF
TRBJ1-2 TRBD1 . 19 TRBV5-4 TGTGCCAGCAGCTCGCCAGGGGGCGGGCACCCGCTCTACGCTATTGGCTACACCTTC CASSSPGGGHPLYAIGYTF
TRBJ2-5 TRBD2 . 13 TRBV6-6 TGTGCCGCGACGGCAGGGAGGGAAGAGACCCAGTACTTC CAATAGREETQYF
TRBJ2-7 TRBD2 . 14 TRBV7-6 TGTGCCAGCAGCCGGACTAGCGGGAGCGAAGAGCAGTACTTC CASSRTSGSEEQYF
TRBJ1-2 . . 13 TRBV11-2 TGTGCCAGCAGCTTTGGCCAGGAGGATGGCTACACCTTC CASSFGQEDGYTF
TRBJ2-7 TRBD1 . 14 TRBV19 TGTGCCAGTAGTATAGGTCAGGGGGCCTACGAGCAGTACTTC CASSIGQGAYEQYF
TRBJ2-3 TRBD1 . 14 TRBV2 TGTGCCAGCAGTGAATTCGGACAGGGGGGGACGCAGTATTTT CASSEFGQGGTQYF
TRBJ2-1 TRBD1 . 14 TRBV28 TGTGCCAGCAGCCAGACAGGGACCTACAATGAGCAGTTCTTC CASSQTGTYNEQFF
TRBJ2-7 TRBD1 . 18 TRBV11-2 TGTGCCAGCAGCTTACCATCCGTATTAGCAGACAGGGGCGACGAGCAGTACTTC CASSLPSVLADRGDEQYF
TRBJ1-5 . . 16 TRBV9 TGTGCCAGCAGCGCGATGGCGGGAGCGACCGATCAGCCCCAGCATTTT CASSAMAGATDQPQHF
TRBJ1-3 . . 15 TRBV27 TGTGCCAGCAGTTTATCCTTGTTAGCTGGAAACACCATATATTTT CASSLSLLAGNTIYF
TRBJ2-3 TRBD2 . 16 TRBV27 TGTGCCAGCAGTTTAACTAGCGGGAGGTTATTAGCTACGCAGTATTTT CASSLTSGRLLATQYF
TRBJ1-5 TRBD1 . 15 TRBV19 TGTGCCAGTAGTAGGGACAGGGTTGTAAGTCAGCCCCAGCATTTT CASSRDRVVSQPQHF
TRBJ1-5 . . 14 TRBV5-5 TGTGCCAGCAGCTTGCTGGGCGGGTTTCAGCCCCAGCATTTT CASSLLGGFQPQHF
TRBJ2-1 . . 14 TRBV5-1 TGCGCCAGCAGCACCCGGGACTCCGGCAATGAGCAGTTCTTC CASSTRDSGNEQFF
TRBJ1-1 TRBD1 few 15 TRBV18 TGTGCCAGCTCACAAGGACAGGCTATGAACACTGAAGCTTTCTTT CASSQGQAMNTEAFF
TRBJ2-1 . . 15 TRBV27 TGTGCCAGCAGTTTAAGAGCGGTCTCCTACAATGAGCAGTTCTTC CASSLRAVSYNEQFF
TRBJ1-5 TRBD1 . 15 TRBV2 TGTGCCAGCAGCCGGGACAGTGGCGGTAATCAGCCCCAGCATTTT CASSRDSGGNQPQHF
TRBJ2-7 TRBD1 . 15 TRBV15 TGTGCCACCAGCAAAATCGGGACAGGCCATTACGAGCAGTACTTC CATSKIGTGHYEQYF
TRBJ2-6 TRBD1 . 19 TRBV5-6 TGTGCCAGCAGCTTGGAGGGCGACAGGGCGTCTTATGGGGCCAACGGCCTGACTTTC CASSLEGDRASYGANGLTF
TRBJ2-3 TRBD2 . 13 TRBV19 TGTGCCAGTAGGGCGGGAGCTGCAGATACGCAGTATTTT CASRAGAADTQYF
TRBJ1-4 . . 17 TRBV19 TGTGCCAGTAGTATACGTGCCGGGGGATGGGTTAATGAAAAACTGTTTTTT CASSIRAGGWVNEKLFF
TRBJ2-7 . . 13 TRBV6-1 TGTGCCAGCCGACTCCAGAGCTCCTACGAGCAGTACTTC CASRLQSSYEQYF
TRBJ2-2 . few 14 TRBV7-3 TGTGCCAGCAGCCCGCGGCGGGGCACCGGGGAGCTGTTTTTT CASSPRRGTGELFF